This T cell receptor (beta chain) was sequenced in a study of CD8 T cells in ankylosing spondylitis. Study-wide findings and caveats: In reactive arthritis synovial fluid and blood, some motif variants had been reported before. CD8+ cells made up the disease-linked clones, which were relatively rare in peripheral blood. Significant enrichment of disease-linked clones was reportedly seen in matched ankylosing spondylitis synovial fluid.

V dropped 5 bases and J dropped 4; count of bases not matched to a gene: 10. This CDR3 comprises 15 residues. In germline, CDR1 is MNHNS, CDR2 SASEGT. Via MiXCR, TCRdb re-called the 5' RACE reads, giving one row per CDR3 protein. There are 150,000 or so distinct CDR3 sequences in the sample; under 14% occur only once, and 25% to 35% lies in the top ten. This clonotype has ten or more counts. Its antigen is not identified. The sequence derives from a male donor with ankylosing spondylitis or in good health (not recorded which). The sample taken for sequencing was blood, either unsorted or a sorted T cell fraction (not recorded which). The rearrangement links TRBV6-1 to TRBJ2-7; 8 bases agree with TRBD2. The CDR3, as DNA: TGTGCCAGCAGTCCAGGGGCTAGCGGGTTGTACGAGCAGTACTTC. It yields the protein CASSPGASGLYEQYF.